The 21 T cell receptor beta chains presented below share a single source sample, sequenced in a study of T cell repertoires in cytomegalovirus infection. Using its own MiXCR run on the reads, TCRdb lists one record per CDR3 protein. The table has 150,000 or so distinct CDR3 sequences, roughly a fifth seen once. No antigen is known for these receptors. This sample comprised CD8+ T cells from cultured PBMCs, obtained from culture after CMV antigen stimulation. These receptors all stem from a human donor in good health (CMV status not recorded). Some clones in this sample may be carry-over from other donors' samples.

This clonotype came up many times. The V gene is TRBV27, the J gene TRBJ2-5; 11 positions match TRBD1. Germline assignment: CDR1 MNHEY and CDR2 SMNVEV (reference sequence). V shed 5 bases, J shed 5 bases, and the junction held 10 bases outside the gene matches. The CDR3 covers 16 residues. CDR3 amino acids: CASSTSDRGLWETQYF. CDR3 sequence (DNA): TGTGCCAGCAGTACCTCGGACAGGGGGCTGTGGGAGACCCAGTACTTC.

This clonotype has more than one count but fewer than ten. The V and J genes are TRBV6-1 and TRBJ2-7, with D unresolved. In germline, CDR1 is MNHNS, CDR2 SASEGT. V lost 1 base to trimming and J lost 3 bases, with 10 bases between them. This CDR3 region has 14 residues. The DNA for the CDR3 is TGTGCCAGCAGTGAAGGTGGAGACCTCTACGAGCAGTACTTC. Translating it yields CASSEGGDLYEQYF.

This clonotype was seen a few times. The CDR3 DNA reads as TGTGCCAGCAGCTTAGAAGAAGTTGGAGCTTTCTTT. Encoded protein: CASSLEEVGAFF. This chain links TRBV7-2 with TRBJ1-1, with D unresolved. Deletions cut 1 base from V and 10 bases from J, with 10 bases between. The germline V gene has CDR1 SGHTA and CDR2 FQGNSA. There are 12 residues in the CDR3.

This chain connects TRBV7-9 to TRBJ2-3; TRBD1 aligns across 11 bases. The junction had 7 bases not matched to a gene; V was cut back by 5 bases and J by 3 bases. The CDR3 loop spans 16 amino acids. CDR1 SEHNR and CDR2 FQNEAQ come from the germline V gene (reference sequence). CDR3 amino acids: CASSIGDRGRTDTQYF. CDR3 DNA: TGTGCCAGCAGCATCGGGGACAGGGGGAGAACAGATACGCAGTATTTT.

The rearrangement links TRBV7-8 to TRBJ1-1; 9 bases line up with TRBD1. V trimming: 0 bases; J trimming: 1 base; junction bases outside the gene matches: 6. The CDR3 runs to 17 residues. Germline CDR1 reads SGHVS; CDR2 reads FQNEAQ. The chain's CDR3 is CASSLAGGQGPNTEAFF. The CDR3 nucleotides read TGTGCCAGCAGCTTAGCTGGGGGACAGGGACCGAACACTGAAGCTTTCTTT.

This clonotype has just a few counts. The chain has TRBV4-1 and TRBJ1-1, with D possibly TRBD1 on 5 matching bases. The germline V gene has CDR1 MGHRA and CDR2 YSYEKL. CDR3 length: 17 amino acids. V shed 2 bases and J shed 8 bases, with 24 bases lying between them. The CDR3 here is CASSQPRGGGPTNEAFF. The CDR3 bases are TGCGCCAGCAGCCAACCTCGGGGGGGTGGACCCACCAACGAAGCTTTCTTT.

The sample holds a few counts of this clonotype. CDR3 sequence (DNA): TGTGCCACCGCCCGGGGGGAAAAACTGTTTTTT. Translating gives CATARGEKLFF. This chain connects TRBV6-6 to TRBJ1-4; weak D call: TRBD1 (5 bases). V was pared by 10 bases and J by 8 bases, with 11 bases between. Germline V CDR1 and CDR2: MNHNY, SVGAGI (reference sequence). This CDR3 contains 11 residues.

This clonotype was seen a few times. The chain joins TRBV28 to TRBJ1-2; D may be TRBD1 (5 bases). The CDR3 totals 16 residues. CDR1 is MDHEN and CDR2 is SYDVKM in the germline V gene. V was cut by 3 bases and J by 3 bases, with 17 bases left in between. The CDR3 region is CASSLGPKDVDYGYTF. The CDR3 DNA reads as TGTGCCAGCAGTTTGGGACCCAAGGACGTGGACTATGGCTACACCTTC.

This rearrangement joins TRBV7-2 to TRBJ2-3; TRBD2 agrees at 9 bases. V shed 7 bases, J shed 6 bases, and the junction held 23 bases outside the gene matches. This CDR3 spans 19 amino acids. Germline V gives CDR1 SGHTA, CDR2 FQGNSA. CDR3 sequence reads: CASTPSWGGLAQVDDTQYF. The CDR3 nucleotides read TGTGCCAGCACCCCTTCCTGGGGGGGACTAGCCCAGGTGGATGATACGCAGTATTTT.

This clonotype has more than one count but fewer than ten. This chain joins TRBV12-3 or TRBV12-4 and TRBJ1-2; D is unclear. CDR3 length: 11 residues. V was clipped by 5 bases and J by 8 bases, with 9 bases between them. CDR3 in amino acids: CASSIPGGYTF. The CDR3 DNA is TGTGCCAGCAGTATTCCGGGGGGCTACACCTTC.

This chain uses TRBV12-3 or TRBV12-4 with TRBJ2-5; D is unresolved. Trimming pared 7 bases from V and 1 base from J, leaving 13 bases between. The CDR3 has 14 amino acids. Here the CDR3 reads CASTTEGTQETQYF. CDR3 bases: TGTGCCAGCACTACGGAAGGTACCCAAGAGACCCAGTACTTC.

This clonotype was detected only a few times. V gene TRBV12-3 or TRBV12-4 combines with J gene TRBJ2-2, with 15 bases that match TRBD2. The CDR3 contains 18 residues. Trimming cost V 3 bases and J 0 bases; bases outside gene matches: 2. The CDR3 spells CASSLGLAGGPNTGELFF. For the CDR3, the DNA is TGTGCCAGCAGTTTGGGACTAGCGGGGGGACCGAACACCGGGGAGCTGTTTTTT.

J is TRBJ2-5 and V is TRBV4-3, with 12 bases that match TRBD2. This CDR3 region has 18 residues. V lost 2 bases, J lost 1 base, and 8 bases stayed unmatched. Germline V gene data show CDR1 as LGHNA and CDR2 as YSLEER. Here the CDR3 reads CASSQTGLAGTLQETQYF. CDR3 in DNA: TGCGCCAGCAGCCAAACAGGACTAGCGGGGACCCTCCAAGAGACCCAGTACTTC.

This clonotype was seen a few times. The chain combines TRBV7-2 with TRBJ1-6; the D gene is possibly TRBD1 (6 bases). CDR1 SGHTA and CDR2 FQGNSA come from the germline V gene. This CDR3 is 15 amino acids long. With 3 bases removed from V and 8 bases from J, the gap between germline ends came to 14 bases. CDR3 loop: CASSLVSGVDSPLHF. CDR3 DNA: TGTGCCAGCAGCTTGGTGTCAGGGGTCGATTCACCCCTCCACTTT.

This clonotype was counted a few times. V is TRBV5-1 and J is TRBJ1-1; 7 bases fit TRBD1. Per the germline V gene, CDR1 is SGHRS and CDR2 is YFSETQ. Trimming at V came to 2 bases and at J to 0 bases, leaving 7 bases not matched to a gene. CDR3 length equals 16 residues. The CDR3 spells CASSFRQGTMNTEAFF. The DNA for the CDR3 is TGCGCCAGCAGCTTCCGACAGGGAACCATGAACACTGAAGCTTTCTTT.

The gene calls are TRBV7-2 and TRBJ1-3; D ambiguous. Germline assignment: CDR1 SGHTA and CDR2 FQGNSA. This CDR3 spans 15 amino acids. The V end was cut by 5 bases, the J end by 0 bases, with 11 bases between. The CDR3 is CASSKNFFSGNTIYF. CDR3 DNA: TGTGCCAGCAGCAAAAATTTTTTCTCTGGAAACACCATATATTTT.

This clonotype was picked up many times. The CDR3 is CASSLRGNQPQHF. CDR3 sequence (DNA): TGTGCCAGCAGTTTGCGAGGGAACCAGCCCCAGCATTTT. The chain carries TRBV27 and TRBJ1-5; D gene uncertain. CDR3 length: 13 amino acids. The V end was cut by 3 bases, the J end by 7 bases, with 10 bases between. Germline assignment: CDR1 MNHEY and CDR2 SMNVEV (reference sequence).

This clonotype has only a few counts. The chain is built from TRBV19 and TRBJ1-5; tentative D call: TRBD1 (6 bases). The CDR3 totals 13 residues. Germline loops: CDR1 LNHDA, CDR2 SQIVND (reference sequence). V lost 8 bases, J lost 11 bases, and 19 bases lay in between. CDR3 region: CASSLAGAEAQHF. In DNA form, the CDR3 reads TGTGCCAGTTCATTAGCGGGGGCAGAGGCCCAGCATTTT.

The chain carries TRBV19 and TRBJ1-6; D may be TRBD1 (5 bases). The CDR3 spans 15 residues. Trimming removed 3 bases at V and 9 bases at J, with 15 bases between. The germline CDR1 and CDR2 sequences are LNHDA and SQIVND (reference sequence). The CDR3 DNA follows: TGTGCCAGTAGTATGGTCAGCGGGACGCTTTCACCCCTCCACTTT. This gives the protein CASSMVSGTLSPLHF.

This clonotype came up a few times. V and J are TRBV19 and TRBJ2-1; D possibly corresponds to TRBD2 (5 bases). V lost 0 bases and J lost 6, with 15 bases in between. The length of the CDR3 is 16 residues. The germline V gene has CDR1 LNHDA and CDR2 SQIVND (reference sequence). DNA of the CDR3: TGTGCCAGTAGTATAGATAAGAGGGCAAGCCTCAATGAGCAGTTCTTC. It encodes CASSIDKRASLNEQFF.

CDR3 sequence (DNA): TGTGCCAGCAGCTCTAGCGGCGCTTACAATGAGCAGTTCTTC. This translates into CASSSSGAYNEQFF. The V and J genes are TRBV12-3 or TRBV12-4 and TRBJ2-1, with 7 bases lining up with TRBD2. V lost 6 bases and J lost 4; bases outside the gene matches: 6. This CDR3 has 14 residues.